This TCR beta chain is from a study of blood T cell repertoires in COVID-19. Authors' processing steps: Amplifying reference gene primers gave estimates of nucleated cell counts. Sequenced by immunoSEQ multiplex PCR; TCRdb stores in-frame clones only, minus some. That table gives V, J and clone size, and the DNA gave D and trimming. The sample consists of around 70,000 clones, 82% of them appearing once. The source is an older woman with acute or convalescent COVID-19. Sequenced: peripheral blood.

CDR3 sequence: CASSPKDRGSRYNEQFF. The CDR3 DNA is TGTGCCAGCAGCCCCAAGGATCGGGGTAGCCGCTACAATGAGCAGTTCTTC. The chain recombines TRBV3-1 (or the pseudogene TRBV3-2) with TRBJ2-1, with D possibly matching TRBD2 (5 bases). The CDR3 covers 17 residues. Trimming shortened V by 4 bases and J by 3 bases, and 19 bases separated the two germline ends. Germline CDR1 and CDR2: LGHDT and YNNKEL (reference sequence).